This paragraph covers one TCR beta chain sequence. This specimen comes from a study of blood T cell repertoires in COVID-19. Study-wide context: COVID-19 samples, acute and convalescent, were from the United States, Italy and Spain. Sources were T cells, B-cell-depleted T cells, or PBMCs; the material itself was cDNA or gDNA.

CDR3 length: 16 amino acids. Trimming cost V 2 bases and J 4 bases, with 12 bases left between them. Germline CDR1 MNHEY, CDR2 SVGAGI. TCRdb keeps only in-frame clones here, not all; method: immunoSEQ multiplex PCR. The sample lists roughly 30,000 clones; 75% to 85% were seen once. The clonotype was recovered from a human donor in a cohort sampled during active COVID-19. Sequencing was done on a sample of peripheral blood. The chain carries TRBV6-5 and TRBJ2-6, with D unclear. In nucleotides, the CDR3 is TGTGCCAGCAGTTACCTTACAACGAGGGGGGCCAACGTCCTGACTTTC. Translating gives CASSYLTTRGANVLTF.